This TCR beta chain was obtained from a study of OX40 agonist ivuxolimab in advanced cancers. Study in general: Patients were given ivuxolimab, an antibody that agonizes OX40 (CD134).

Study-wide points: More expanded clones were found, on average, in CD8+ than in CD4+ T cells.

The method was immunoSEQ multiplex PCR; TCRdb's version includes in-frame clones alone and lacks a portion of them. The sample carries 75,000 to 95,000 clones, 90% to 95% recorded once. This clone was detected a few times. The antigen remains unidentified. The CDR3 has 18 residues. Trimming took 2 bases from V and 2 from J, leaving 22 bases between them. Germline-derived CDR1 and CDR2 are SGHRS and YFSETQ. The chain links TRBV5-1 to TRBJ2-5, with D perhaps matching TRBD2 (5 bases). The sequence was collected from an adult with an advanced solid tumor such as melanoma, head and neck, liver or kidney cancer. The sample here was CD4+ or CD8+ T cells sorted from blood, taken in a trial of the OX40 agonist ivuxolimab. Here the CDR3 reads CASSFTPGRGGVQETQYF. The CDR3, as DNA: TGCGCCAGCAGCTTTACCCCTGGGAGAGGAGGAGTTCAAGAGACCCAGTACTTC.